This T cell receptor beta chain was identified during a study of T cell clonality in common variable immunodeficiency. Findings of the study overall: Compared with healthy controls, CVID subjects showed increased TCRbeta clonality, mostly in about a third. Fewer deletions and N-nucleotide insertions were reportedly seen in common variable immunodeficiency TCR beta sequences. T cell subpopulation sequencing would be needed to explain CVID clonality.

Only in-frame clones appear in the TCRdb table, and some are missing; sequencing was by immunoSEQ multiplex PCR. The table lists approximately 52,000 clones, with no singletons. Blood samples were heparinized, about 5 to 8 ml per donor. This CDR3 contains 15 residues. Germline CDR1 and CDR2: ENHRY and SYGVKD. V lost 0 bases and J lost 5; bases outside the gene matches: 5. This clone was seen repeatedly, ten times or more. The antigen remains undetermined. The read falls 3 residues short of the CDR3 end, and the missing part is taken from the germline J gene. This TCR came from a person between 18 and 75 years old in good health. Sequencing was performed on peripheral blood mononuclear cells. The rearrangement uses TRBV10-3 and TRBJ1-1; 8 bases are shared with TRBD1. The CDR3 sequence is CAISESSRGQTEAFF. The sequenced CDR3 bases are TGTGCCATCAGTGAGTCGTCCAGGGGGCAAACTGAA.